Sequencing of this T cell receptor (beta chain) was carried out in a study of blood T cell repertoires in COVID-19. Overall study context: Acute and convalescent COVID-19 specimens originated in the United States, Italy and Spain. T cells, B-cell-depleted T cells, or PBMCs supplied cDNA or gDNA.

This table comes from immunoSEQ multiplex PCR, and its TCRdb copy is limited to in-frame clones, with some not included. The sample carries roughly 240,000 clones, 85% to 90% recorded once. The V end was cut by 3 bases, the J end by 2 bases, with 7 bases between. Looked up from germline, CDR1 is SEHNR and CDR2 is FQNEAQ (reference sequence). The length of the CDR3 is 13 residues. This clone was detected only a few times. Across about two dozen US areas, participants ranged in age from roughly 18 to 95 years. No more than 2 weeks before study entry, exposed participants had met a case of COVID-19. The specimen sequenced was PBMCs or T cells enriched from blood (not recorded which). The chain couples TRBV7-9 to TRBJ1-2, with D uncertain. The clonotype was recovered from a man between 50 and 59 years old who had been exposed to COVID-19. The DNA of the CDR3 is TGTGCCAGCAGCTTTCTGCAGAACTATGGCTACACCTTC. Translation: CASSFLQNYGYTF.